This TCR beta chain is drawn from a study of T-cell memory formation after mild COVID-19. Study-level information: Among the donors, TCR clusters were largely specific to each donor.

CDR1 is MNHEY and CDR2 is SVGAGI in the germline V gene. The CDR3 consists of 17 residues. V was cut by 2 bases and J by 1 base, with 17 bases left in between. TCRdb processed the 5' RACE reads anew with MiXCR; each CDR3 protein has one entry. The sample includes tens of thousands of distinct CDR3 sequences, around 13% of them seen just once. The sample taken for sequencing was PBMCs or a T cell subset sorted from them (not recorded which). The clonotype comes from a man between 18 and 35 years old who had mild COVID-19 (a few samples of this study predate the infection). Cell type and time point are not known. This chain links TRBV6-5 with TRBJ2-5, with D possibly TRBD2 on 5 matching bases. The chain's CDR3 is CASSYEGYERPQETQYF. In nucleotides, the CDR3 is TGTGCCAGCAGTTACGAGGGTTATGAACGGCCCCAAGAGACCCAGTACTTC.